A single sample gave rise to the 21 T cell receptor beta chains below, sequenced in a study of blood T cell repertoires in COVID-19. Produced via immunoSEQ multiplex PCR; TCRdb's table is partial and in-frame only. The data contain a few hundred thousand clones, 80% to 90% of them singletons. Sequenced material: PBMCs or T cells enriched from blood (not recorded which). These TCRs come from a man aged 25-40 years with acute COVID-19.

V and J are TRBV4-2 and TRBJ1-6; D unresolved. This CDR3 spans 14 amino acids. Germline CDR1 is LGHNA and CDR2 is YNFKEQ. Trimming removed 6 bases from V and 8 bases from J, with 14 bases in between. The CDR3 protein is CASSPLSDDSPLHF. The CDR3 nucleotides are TGTGCCAGCAGTCCCCTATCTGATGATTCACCCCTCCACTTT.

The genes are TRBV11-1 and TRBJ2-5; no clear D. The CDR3 is 14 residues long. V was clipped by 2 bases and J by 0 bases, with 7 bases between them. Germline V lookup: CDR1 SGHAT, CDR2 FQDESV (reference sequence). CDR3 sequence: CASSLTLNQETQYF. CDR3 DNA: TGTGCCAGCAGCTTAACTTTGAACCAAGAGACCCAGTACTTC.

This clone was recorded many times. The CDR3 nucleotides are TGTGCCAGCAGTGCCCAGACAGGGGGCGGCGGGGAGCTGTTTTTT. As protein: CASSAQTGGGGELFF. J is TRBJ2-2 and V is TRBV6-4; 10 nucleotides match TRBD1. This CDR3 is built from 15 residues. Germline assignment: CDR1 MRHNA and CDR2 SNTAGT. The ends lost 4 bases at V and 7 bases at J; junction bases unmatched: 6.

The J gene is TRBJ1-2, the V gene TRBV3-1 (or the pseudogene TRBV3-2); D is possibly TRBD1 (6 bases). This CDR3 has 19 amino acids. Trimming took 1 base from V and 6 from J, leaving 27 bases between them. Germline CDR1 LGHDT, CDR2 YNNKEL (reference sequence). In nucleotides, the CDR3 is TGTGCCAGCAGCCAAGGTTTTGGGACCAGGGGCCAACGCATGCATGGCTACACCTTC. Translating it yields CASSQGFGTRGQRMHGYTF.

Only a few counts were recorded for this clone. The genes are TRBV5-4 and TRBJ2-3; D is undetermined. CDR1 is SGHNT, CDR2 YYREEE, per germline (reference sequence). The CDR3 contains 12 residues. Deletions cut 4 bases from V and 6 bases from J, with 9 bases between. Here the CDR3 reads CASSPSPDTQYF. The CDR3, as DNA: TGTGCCAGCAGCCCGTCTCCGGATACGCAGTATTTT.

This clone was observed a handful of times. The chain recombines TRBV24-1 with TRBJ2-6, with 7 bases that match TRBD1. This CDR3 spans 17 amino acids. Trimming removed 5 bases from V and 5 bases from J; junction bases left unmatched: 11. Germline V gene lookup returns CDR1 KGHDR and CDR2 SFDVKD. CDR3 in DNA: TGTGCCACCAGTGTGGGGACAGCCGGCGCAAGGGCCAACGTCCTGACTTTC. Its protein is CATSVGTAGARANVLTF.

The chain uses TRBV2 and TRBJ2-1, with 11 nucleotides matching TRBD2. Germline V CDR1 and CDR2: SNHLY, FYNNEI. The CDR3 has 15 amino acids. V dropped 4 bases and J dropped 5; count of bases not matched to a gene: 4. CDR3 coding DNA: TGTGCCAGCAGTGGACTAGCGGGAATGAACAATGAGCAGTTCTTC. Translating it yields CASSGLAGMNNEQFF.

The chain is built from TRBV7-9 and TRBJ1-2; no reliable D call. V was clipped by 5 bases and J by 7 bases, with 11 bases between them. This CDR3 has 12 residues. Germline values: CDR1 SEHNR, CDR2 FQNEAQ (reference sequence). The CDR3 protein is CASSAVASGYTF. The CDR3 DNA reads as TGTGCCAGCAGCGCCGTGGCAAGTGGCTACACCTTC.

In nucleotides, the CDR3 is TGTGCCAGCAGCCCCAGGGGAGTCAATCAAGAGACCCAGTACTTC. It translates to CASSPRGVNQETQYF. The chain employs TRBV9 and TRBJ2-5, with a tentative D call TRBD1 (6 bases). V dropped 4 bases and J dropped 2 bases, with 15 bases sitting between them. The CDR3 sequence is 15 residues long. Germline CDR1 and CDR2: SGDLS and YYNGEE.

This clone was found a few times. The chain carries TRBV29-1 and TRBJ2-7; 7 nucleotides align to TRBD2. CDR3 length: 17 amino acids. Germline trimming cut 1 base from V and 3 bases from J; bases unmatched to any gene: 15. Germline loops: CDR1 SQVTM, CDR2 ANQGSEA. The CDR3 spells CSVEVYVGLTPIYEQYV. The CDR3 DNA reads as TGCAGCGTTGAAGTTTATGTGGGACTAACCCCAATCTACGAGCAGTACGTC.

Note on this clone: Other DNA variants within this sample encode the same CDR3. The V gene is TRBV18, the J gene TRBJ1-1; D remains ambiguous. Germline-derived CDR1 and CDR2 are KGHSH and LQKENI. The CDR3 consists of 13 residues. V was clipped by 2 bases and J by 2 bases, with 6 bases between them. The CDR3 nucleotides read TGTGCCAGCTCACCAGGAGCAAACACTGAAGCTTTCTTT. Translating gives CASSPGANTEAFF.

The chain recombines TRBV7-8 with TRBJ2-1; TRBD2 might be the D (5 bases). CDR3 length: 16 residues. Germline CDR1 reads SGHVS; CDR2 reads FQNEAQ. V was trimmed by 5 bases and J by 0 bases, leaving 14 bases between them. CDR3 DNA: TGTGCCAGCAGCCCCCCTGGGAGTAACTCCTACAATGAGCAGTTCTTC. This gives the protein CASSPPGSNSYNEQFF.

This chain connects TRBV27 to TRBJ2-1, with 12 bases identical to TRBD2. CDR3 length: 15 amino acids. V lost 4 bases, J lost 5 bases, and 3 bases stayed unmatched. Germline-derived CDR1 and CDR2 are MNHEY and SMNVEV (reference sequence). CDR3 residues: CASSYGLAGNNEQFF. The CDR3 DNA sequence: TGTGCCAGCAGTTACGGACTAGCGGGAAACAATGAGCAGTTCTTC.

This clone was seen many times. The genes are TRBV6-4 and TRBJ2-1; TRBD1 agrees at 8 bases. This CDR3 is built from 16 residues. The V gene's germline CDR1 is MRHNA and CDR2 SNTAGT. V lost 0 bases and J lost 6; bases outside the gene matches: 7. The CDR3 DNA sequence: TGTGCCAGCAGTGACTCGTCCGGGACAGGCTCCAATGAGCAGTTCTTC. Translation: CASSDSSGTGSNEQFF.

J is TRBJ1-1 and V is TRBV18; tentative D call: TRBD1 (6 bases). The CDR3 runs 13 residues. The germline V and J ends were trimmed by 3 bases and 7 bases, with 12 bases remaining between them. The germline CDR1 and CDR2 sequences are KGHSH and LQKENI. The CDR3 loop reads CASSPQGTREAFF. The CDR3, as DNA: TGTGCCAGCTCACCCCAGGGGACCCGTGAAGCTTTCTTT.

V usage is TRBV6-2 or TRBV6-3 and J usage is TRBJ1-2; D not certain. Trimming left V 2 bases short and J 8 bases short, with 12 bases between. In germline, CDR1 is MNHEY, CDR2 SVGEGT. CDR3 length: 13 amino acids. CDR3 sequence reads: CASSYMAGRGYTF. The CDR3 bases are TGTGCCAGCAGTTACATGGCGGGTCGGGGCTACACCTTC.

Only one count was recorded for this clone. This sequence joins TRBV12-5 and TRBJ1-1; 9 bases are a match to TRBD1. The CDR3 sequence is 17 residues long. Trimming took 0 bases from V and 2 from J; bases not matched to a gene: 7. Germline loops: CDR1 LGHNT, CDR2 FRNRAP. Here the CDR3 DNA reads TGTGCTAGTGGTTTGGTCCCGGGACAGGGACCAAACACTGAAGCTTTCTTT. It yields the protein CASGLVPGQGPNTEAFF.

The chain is built from TRBV3-1 (or the pseudogene TRBV3-2) and TRBJ2-3; 8 bases line up with TRBD2. V lost 1 base to trimming and J lost 6 bases; unmatched junction nucleotides: 6. Germline V lookup: CDR1 LGHDT, CDR2 YNNKEL (reference sequence). CDR3 length: 15 amino acids. CDR3 nucleotides: TGTGCCAGCAGCCAAGCTCAGCCGGGGGGGGATACGCAGTATTTT. Residues: CASSQAQPGGDTQYF.

This chain links TRBV11-2 with TRBJ1-3, with 8 positions matching TRBD1. The V and J ends lost 4 bases and 2 bases, in that order; junction bases with no gene match: 4. This CDR3 region has 15 residues. Per the germline V gene, CDR1 is SGHAT and CDR2 is FQNNGV. CDR3 sequence (DNA): TGTGCCAGCAGCTGGACAGGGATGCCTGGAAACACCATATATTTT. The encoded protein is CASSWTGMPGNTIYF.

The chain couples TRBV7-9 to TRBJ1-2; the D gene is possibly TRBD1 (6 bases). With 5 bases removed from V and 7 bases from J, the gap between germline ends came to 14 bases. Germline CDR1 is SEHNR and CDR2 is FQNEAQ (reference sequence). The CDR3 extends over 13 amino acids. CDR3 in amino acids: CASSPRGARGYTF. As DNA, the CDR3 is TGTGCCAGCAGCCCCCGGGGGGCACGTGGCTACACCTTC. Filled out from reference TRBV7-9 and TRBJ1-2, the complete variable domain reads DTGVSQNPRHKITKRGQNVTFRCDPISEHNRLYWYRQTLGQGPEFLTYFQNEAQLEKSRLLSDRFSAERPKGSFSTLEIQRTEQGDSAMYLCASSPRGARGYTFGSGTRLTVV.

The chain recombines TRBV19 with TRBJ1-1; D may be TRBD1 (5 bases). Between the trimmed V and J ends, which lost 6 bases and 6 bases, there was a span of 11 bases. The germline V gene encodes CDR1 LNHDA and CDR2 SQIVND (reference sequence). The CDR3 runs to 12 residues. This CDR3 is CASSSGLAEAFF. The CDR3, as DNA: TGTGCCAGTAGCTCAGGGTTAGCTGAAGCTTTCTTT.